This T cell receptor beta chain is drawn from a study of T-cell reconstitution after alpha-beta-depleted transplantation in children (dated by TCRdb to 2016 to 2018). With respect to the entire study: The study quantitatively tracked T-cell immune reconstitution after TCRalphabeta/CD19-depleted allogeneic hematopoietic cell transplantation in children using TCR repertoire profiling.

The CDR3 starts with the cysteine, ends with the phenylalanine, and has 18 residues. Kept here is only the CDR3 DNA, which spans 54 bases and is read in frame from base 1. Looking up the germline V gene (reference sequence) yields CDR1 WNHNN and CDR2 SYGVQD. V lost 3 bases and J lost 0 bases, and the count of bases not matched to a germline gene is 9. This clonotype occurred a few times. The target of this receptor is not known. No qualities accompany the bases; no much larger clone lies one base away. Libraries were made using PCR. The sequencing machine was an Illumina HiSeq 2500. To normalize quantification of the TCRbeta repertoire, the TCR libraries were built with molecular barcoding that relied on unique molecular identifiers. Starting from the raw public reads, TCRdb applied fastp trimming at Q25, assembled clones with MiXCR and retained in-frame beta chains. For every CDR3 protein sequence, its rows merge into one entry that carries the most common genes and DNA. The sample table holds roughly 500,000 distinct CDR3 sequences, of which around 16% were seen once. In total, the top ten clones hold 3% to 3.5% of the sample.

The receptor was isolated from a human donor who donated a stem cell graft to a child with acute lymphoblastic leukemia. The rearrangement combines TRBV10-1 with TRBJ2-1; 9 bases in between match TRBD2. Sequences were derived from PBMCs from the stem cell graft donor, sampled from the stem cell graft. The encoded CDR3 is CASSEELAGRSSYNEQFF. Here is the DNA: TGCGCCAGCAGTGAAGAACTAGCGGGTCGGAGCTCCTACAATGAGCAGTTCTTC.